The 26 T cell receptor beta chains below were found in one sample sequenced in a study of vaccination and CD4 T cells after COVID-19. Documented treatment: approximately nine-day PBMC culture with coronavirus spike peptide pools or control peptides (ViraFEST assay). Sequence data for DNA of cultured CD4+ T cells were generated by the Oncomine TCR Beta short-read assay. MiXCR, applied by TCRdb to the PCR reads, yields one record per CDR3 protein. The table has some 13,000 distinct CDR3 sequences, less than 65% seen once. What these receptors recognize is not known. The specimen sequenced was CD4+ T cells from blood, cultured in vitro. Source of these receptors: a human donor who had recovered from COVID-19.

The chain couples TRBV27 to TRBJ1-5, with a weak D call TRBD1 (6 bases). The CDR3 runs 14 residues. CDR1 is MNHEY and CDR2 is SMNVEV in the germline V gene (reference sequence). The V end was cut by 4 bases, the J end by 3 bases, with 10 bases between. CDR3 coding DNA: TGTGCCAGCAGTTCCGGACAGATCAATCAGCCCCAGCATTTT. Protein product: CASSSGQINQPQHF.

This clonotype showed up just a few times. CDR3 protein: CASSLGGNTEAFF. The CDR3 DNA reads TGTGCCAGCAGCTTAGGGGGGAACACTGAAGCTTTCTTT. The gene calls are TRBV11-3 and TRBJ1-1; D is undetermined. V was shortened by 1 base and J by 1 base, with 4 bases between the two germline ends. This CDR3 is 13 amino acids long. CDR1 is SGHNT, CDR2 YENEEA, per germline.

The CDR3 protein is CSARDLRGMGNQPQHF. CDR3 bases: TGCAGTGCTAGAGATCTCCGGGGGATGGGCAATCAGCCCCAGCATTTT. This chain links TRBV20-1 with TRBJ1-5; D is perhaps TRBD1 (5 bases). V lost 0 bases and J 2 bases, leaving 14 bases between the germline ends. The CDR3 is 16 residues long. CDR1 DFQATT and CDR2 SNEGSKA come from the germline V gene (reference sequence).

This clonotype was seen a handful of times. This sequence joins TRBV12-3 or TRBV12-4 and TRBJ1-5, with 10 bases lining up with TRBD1. There are 14 residues in the CDR3. J was trimmed by 6 bases and V by 5 bases; bases with no gene match: 4. The CDR3 DNA follows: TGTGCCAGCAGTCCGACAGGGGGCGGTCAGCCCCAGCATTTT. This sequence encodes CASSPTGGGQPQHF.

The table lists this clonotype with a few counts. The gene calls are TRBV19 and TRBJ2-5, with a weak D call TRBD1 (8 bases). The CDR3 is made up of 18 amino acids. Deletions cut 3 bases from V and 5 bases from J, with 25 bases between. Germline CDR1 LNHDA, CDR2 SQIVND (reference sequence). CDR3 residues: CASSMDRVSAGVWETQYF. CDR3 nucleotide sequence: TGTGCCAGTAGTATGGACAGGGTGTCGGCGGGAGTATGGGAGACCCAGTACTTC. Together with reference TRBV19 and TRBJ2-5, the CDR3 gives the full variable domain: DGGITQSPKYLFRKEGQNVTLSCEQNLNHDAMYWYRQDPGQGLRLIYYSQIVNDFQKGDIAEGYSVSREKKESFPLTVTSAQKNPTAFYLCASSMDRVSAGVWETQYFGPGTRLLVL.

The J gene is TRBJ2-2, the V gene TRBV7-3; D may be TRBD1 or TRBD2 (5 bases each). The germline V gene has CDR1 SGHTA and CDR2 FQGTGA. This CDR3 contains 12 residues. V shed 5 bases and J shed 6 bases, with 7 bases lying between them. CDR3 loop: CASSRGAGELFF. The CDR3 DNA reads TGTGCCAGCAGCCGAGGGGCCGGGGAGCTGTTTTTT.

This clonotype is labeled as medium-sized. J is TRBJ1-5 and V is TRBV20-1; tentatively, D is TRBD1 (6 bases). With 4 bases removed from V and 6 bases from J, the gap between germline ends came to 19 bases. Germline CDR1 is DFQATT and CDR2 is SNEGSKA (reference sequence). The length of the CDR3 is 15 residues. The CDR3 region is CSATREQGSSQPQHF. CDR3 DNA: TGCAGTGCTACCCGGGAGCAGGGGAGTAGTCAGCCCCAGCATTTT.

The chain is built from TRBV28 and TRBJ2-3; TRBD2 aligns across 9 bases. Germline lookup yields CDR1 MDHEN and CDR2 SYDVKM. There are 15 residues in the CDR3. J gave up 5 bases and V 6 bases, and 9 bases lay outside the gene matches. The CDR3 is CASSLVAGVRDTQYF. As DNA, the CDR3 is TGTGCCAGCAGCTTAGTAGCGGGAGTGAGAGATACGCAGTATTTT.

The V and J genes are TRBV24-1 and TRBJ2-3; D tentatively reads TRBD1 or TRBD2 (5 bases each). The CDR3 runs to 13 residues. The V gene lost 7 bases and the J gene lost 6 bases, with 13 bases spanning the gap. Germline loops: CDR1 KGHDR, CDR2 SFDVKD. CDR3 region: CATSRGWDDTQYF. The CDR3 coding sequence is TGTGCCACCAGCCGGGGATGGGACGATACGCAGTATTTT.

The rearrangement joins TRBV20-1 to TRBJ2-7; 7 nucleotides line up with TRBD2. The CDR3 length is 15 residues. The germline CDR1 and CDR2 sequences are DFQATT and SNEGSKA (reference sequence). Germline trimming cut 0 bases from V and 0 bases from J; bases unmatched to any gene: 5. The CDR3 bases are TGCAGTGCTAGAGAAAGGCGGGAGACCTCCTACGAGCAGTACTTC. Translating gives CSARERRETSYEQYF.

This chain uses TRBV7-9 with TRBJ1-3, with a weak D call TRBD1 (6 bases). V dropped 0 bases and J dropped 2 bases, with 11 bases sitting between them. The germline gives CDR1 SEHNR, CDR2 FQNEAQ (reference sequence). The CDR3 is 16 amino acids. The chain's CDR3 is CASSLARGGAGNTIYF. In DNA form, the CDR3 reads TGTGCCAGCAGCTTAGCCAGGGGCGGCGCTGGAAACACCATATATTTT.

This rearrangement joins TRBV4-3 to TRBJ1-4; D call uncertain. The CDR3 is 15 residues long. The germline V gene encodes CDR1 LGHNA and CDR2 YSLEER. Trimming cost V 0 bases and J 5 bases, with 10 bases left between them. The CDR3 protein is CASSQDWAANEKLFF. In DNA form, the CDR3 reads TGCGCCAGCAGCCAAGATTGGGCAGCGAATGAAAAACTGTTTTTT.

The CDR3 DNA is TGCAGCGCTGGGGACAGCCCTGATCAGCCCCAGCATTTT. Residues: CSAGDSPDQPQHF. The rearrangement links TRBV29-1 to TRBJ1-5; 7 nucleotides agree with TRBD1. Germline values: CDR1 SQVTM, CDR2 ANQGSEA. CDR3 length: 13 amino acids. Trimming took 7 bases from V and 5 from J; bases not matched to a gene: 8.

This rearrangement joins TRBV6-1 to TRBJ2-3; 13 nucleotides align to TRBD2. The length of the CDR3 is 15 residues. The germline gives CDR1 MNHNS, CDR2 SASEGT. Trimming removed 6 bases from V and 4 bases from J; junction bases left unmatched: 4. CDR3 sequence: CASSPLAGGADTQYF. CDR3 DNA: TGTGCCAGCAGCCCACTAGCGGGAGGGGCAGATACGCAGTATTTT.

The chain couples TRBV19 to TRBJ1-2; 9 nucleotides agree with TRBD1. This CDR3 spans 15 amino acids. J gave up 6 bases and V 2 bases, and 7 bases lay outside the gene matches. CDR1 is LNHDA and CDR2 is SQIVND in the germline V gene (reference sequence). In nucleotides, the CDR3 is TGTGCCAGTAGTATACCCGGACAGGGGAGGAATGGCTACACCTTC. This gives the protein CASSIPGQGRNGYTF.

The V gene is TRBV20-1, the J gene TRBJ2-1; D is ambiguous. The germline gives CDR1 DFQATT, CDR2 SNEGSKA (reference sequence). V was shortened by 0 bases and J by 4 bases, with 1 base between the two germline ends. The CDR3 length is 11 residues. CDR3 sequence reads: CSAREYNEQFF. The DNA of the CDR3 is TGCAGTGCTAGAGAGTACAATGAGCAGTTCTTC.

The rearrangement uses TRBV21-1 and TRBJ1-5; the D call of TRBD1 is as the table states it, not checked on the DNA. TRBV21-1 is marked as a pseudogene. The CDR3 covers 18 residues. The CDR3 reads CASSKGIQTGGVRQPQHF. DNA for the CDR3: TGTGCCAGCAGCAAAGGCATCCAGACAGGGGGAGTTCGTCAGCCCCAGCATTTT.

There are a few counts of this clonotype. This chain uses TRBV20-1 with TRBJ2-1, with a weak D call TRBD2 (6 bases). V shed 6 bases and J shed 3 bases, with 15 bases lying between them. Germline CDR1 and CDR2: DFQATT and SNEGSKA (reference sequence). The length of the CDR3 is 14 residues. CDR3 DNA: TGCAGTGCCGCCAGACTAGTGTACTACAATGAGCAGTTCTTC. It codes for CSAARLVYYNEQFF.

This rearrangement joins TRBV2 to TRBJ1-6, with 10 bases matching TRBD1. Germline CDR1 and CDR2: SNHLY and FYNNEI. V shed 7 bases and J 8 bases; nucleotides not matched to a gene: 8. CDR3 length: 15 residues. The CDR3 bases are TGTGCCAGCAAGGAAGGGACAGGGGCTGATTCACCCCTCCACTTT. It specifies CASKEGTGADSPLHF.

The chain recombines TRBV20-1 with TRBJ1-1; D might be TRBD1 (6 bases). Per germline, CDR1 DFQATT and CDR2 SNEGSKA (reference sequence). V lost 0 bases and J 5 bases, leaving 19 bases between the germline ends. This CDR3 spans 16 amino acids. CDR3 protein: CSARDQQGLRGTEAFF. In DNA form, the CDR3 reads TGCAGTGCTAGAGATCAGCAGGGCCTGAGGGGGACTGAAGCTTTCTTT.

The genes are TRBV18 and TRBJ1-2; unclear D gene. The CDR3 consists of 13 residues. From germline, CDR1 is KGHSH and CDR2 LQKENI. Trimming removed 2 bases at V and 6 bases at J, with 10 bases between. CDR3 sequence: CASSPETENGYTF. The CDR3 DNA sequence: TGTGCCAGCTCACCAGAGACCGAGAATGGCTACACCTTC.

The chain carries TRBV24-1 and TRBJ2-5; D is perhaps TRBD1 (6 bases). CDR1 and CDR2 from the germline V gene are KGHDR and SFDVKD. Trimming shortened V by 3 bases and J by 5 bases, and 12 bases separated the two germline ends. The CDR3 has 14 residues. CDR3 nucleotides: TGTGCCACCAGTGATGGAAGGGGGACCGAGACCCAGTACTTC. Its protein product is CATSDGRGTETQYF.

CDR3 region: CASTTGGVGYTF. The DNA of the CDR3 is TGTGCCAGCACCACGGGCGGGGTGGGCTACACCTTC. V is TRBV6-1 and J is TRBJ1-2; no clear D gene. Looked up from germline, CDR1 is MNHNS and CDR2 is SASEGT. This CDR3 is 12 amino acids long. V was pared by 7 bases and J by 8 bases, with 14 bases between.

The V and J genes are TRBV19 and TRBJ1-5, with D perhaps matching TRBD1 (6 bases). This CDR3 has 14 residues. V was shortened by 5 bases and J by 7 bases, with 15 bases between the two germline ends. The germline V gene has CDR1 LNHDA and CDR2 SQIVND (reference sequence). CDR3 sequence: CASSSTGFGQPQHF. The CDR3 nucleotides are TGTGCCAGTAGTTCCACAGGGTTTGGGCAGCCCCAGCATTTT.

In this sample, this clonotype turned up a few times. This sequence joins TRBV20-1 and TRBJ1-1; D gene unclear. V was clipped by 0 bases and J by 4 bases, with 12 bases between them. Germline lookup yields CDR1 DFQATT and CDR2 SNEGSKA (reference sequence). The CDR3 consists of 14 residues. The CDR3 spells CSARDPRGSTEAFF. The CDR3 DNA reads TGCAGTGCTAGAGACCCACGAGGCAGCACTGAAGCTTTCTTT.

V usage is TRBV7-9 and J usage is TRBJ2-7, with TRBD2 matching over 9 bases. The germline CDR1 and CDR2 sequences are SEHNR and FQNEAQ (reference sequence). With V trimmed by 3 bases and J by 1 base, 7 bases remained unmatched. This CDR3 comprises 16 residues. The DNA for the CDR3 is TGTGCCAGCAGCTTTGGTGGCGGGAGGGCATCCTACGAGCAGTACTTC. Translated: CASSFGGGRASYEQYF.